Shown below are 7 T cell receptor beta chains from a single sample sequenced in a study of blood T cell repertoires in COVID-19. TCRdb's table, derived via immunoSEQ multiplex PCR, lists solely in-frame clones and lacks some. In the table there are under 450,000 clones, roughly four fifths of which are singletons. The specimen was PBMCs or T cells enriched from blood (not recorded which). These receptor sequences come from a woman in her fifties or sixties who had recovered from COVID-19.

This clone was detected only a few times. CDR3 sequence: CAWGDFSGANVLTF. Here the CDR3 DNA reads TGTGCCTGGGGGGACTTCTCTGGGGCCAACGTCCTGACTTTC. The chain employs TRBV30 and TRBJ2-6; tentative D call: TRBD2 (6 bases). CDR3 size: 14 residues. Germline V lookup: CDR1 GTSNPN, CDR2 SVGIG (reference sequence). V was clipped by 5 bases and J by 0 bases, with 8 bases between them.

The chain uses TRBV7-2 and TRBJ2-1; TRBD2 aligns across 9 bases. Germline-derived CDR1 and CDR2 are SGHTA and FQGNSA. This CDR3 spans 16 amino acids. V gave up 5 bases and J gave up 0 bases; unmatched junction bases: 5. CDR3 residues: CASSGRLAASYNEQFF. CDR3 nucleotides: TGTGCCAGCAGCGGCCGACTAGCGGCCTCCTACAATGAGCAGTTCTTC.

J is TRBJ2-5 and V is TRBV2, with TRBD2 matching over 7 bases. Trimming cost V 6 bases and J 2 bases; bases outside gene matches: 6. Germline CDR1 and CDR2: SNHLY and FYNNEI. CDR3 length: 14 residues. This CDR3 is CASSLGGKQETQYF. The CDR3 DNA follows: TGTGCCAGCAGCCTGGGGGGGAAACAAGAGACCCAGTACTTC.

This rearrangement joins TRBV11-1 to TRBJ2-1; TRBD1 aligns across 8 bases. The CDR3 runs to 16 residues. J was trimmed by 4 bases and V by 6 bases; bases with no gene match: 11. The germline gives CDR1 SGHAT, CDR2 FQDESV (reference sequence). The CDR3 is CASRYTGTGMYNEQFF. The CDR3 DNA reads TGTGCCAGCAGATATACCGGGACAGGAATGTACAATGAGCAGTTCTTC.

V and J are TRBV30 and TRBJ2-5, with 8 bases aligning to TRBD2. Germline V lookup: CDR1 GTSNPN, CDR2 SVGIG (reference sequence). V shed 2 bases, J shed 5 bases, and the junction held 7 bases outside the gene matches. This CDR3 comprises 14 residues. CDR3 amino acids: CAWSQLAGTETQYF. In DNA, the CDR3 is TGTGCCTGGAGTCAATTAGCGGGGACGGAGACCCAGTACTTC. Full variable domain (remainder filled in from reference TRBV30 and TRBJ2-5): SQTIHQWPATLVQPVGSPLSLECTVEGTSNPNLYWYRQAAGRGLQLLFYSVGIGQISSEVPQNLSASRPQDRQFILSSKKLLLSDSGFYLCAWSQLAGTETQYFGPGTRLLVL.

This chain links TRBV19 with TRBJ2-7; 9 bases agree with TRBD1. Trimming at V came to 5 bases and at J to 0 bases, leaving 5 bases not matched to a gene. The CDR3 contains 15 residues. The germline V gene has CDR1 LNHDA and CDR2 SQIVND (reference sequence). CDR3 sequence: CASSSQGQGSYEQYF. CDR3 in DNA: TGTGCCAGTAGTTCCCAGGGACAGGGCTCCTACGAGCAGTACTTC.

There are a few counts of this clone. The V call is TRBV5-6, the J call TRBJ2-7, with a tentative D call TRBD1 (6 bases). Trimming removed 4 bases at V and 3 bases at J, with 11 bases between. Per the germline V gene, CDR1 is SGHDT and CDR2 is YYEEEE. The CDR3 totals 13 residues. CDR3: CASSGDTNYEQYF. CDR3 in DNA: TGTGCCAGCAGCGGGGACACTAACTACGAGCAGTACTTC. The full variable domain, its missing parts supplied by reference TRBV5-6 and TRBJ2-7, is DAGVTQSPTHLIKTRGQQVTLRCSPKSGHDTVSWYQQALGQGPQFIFQYYEEEERQRGNFPDRFSGHQFPNYSSELNVNALLLGDSALYLCASSGDTNYEQYFGPGTRLTVT.